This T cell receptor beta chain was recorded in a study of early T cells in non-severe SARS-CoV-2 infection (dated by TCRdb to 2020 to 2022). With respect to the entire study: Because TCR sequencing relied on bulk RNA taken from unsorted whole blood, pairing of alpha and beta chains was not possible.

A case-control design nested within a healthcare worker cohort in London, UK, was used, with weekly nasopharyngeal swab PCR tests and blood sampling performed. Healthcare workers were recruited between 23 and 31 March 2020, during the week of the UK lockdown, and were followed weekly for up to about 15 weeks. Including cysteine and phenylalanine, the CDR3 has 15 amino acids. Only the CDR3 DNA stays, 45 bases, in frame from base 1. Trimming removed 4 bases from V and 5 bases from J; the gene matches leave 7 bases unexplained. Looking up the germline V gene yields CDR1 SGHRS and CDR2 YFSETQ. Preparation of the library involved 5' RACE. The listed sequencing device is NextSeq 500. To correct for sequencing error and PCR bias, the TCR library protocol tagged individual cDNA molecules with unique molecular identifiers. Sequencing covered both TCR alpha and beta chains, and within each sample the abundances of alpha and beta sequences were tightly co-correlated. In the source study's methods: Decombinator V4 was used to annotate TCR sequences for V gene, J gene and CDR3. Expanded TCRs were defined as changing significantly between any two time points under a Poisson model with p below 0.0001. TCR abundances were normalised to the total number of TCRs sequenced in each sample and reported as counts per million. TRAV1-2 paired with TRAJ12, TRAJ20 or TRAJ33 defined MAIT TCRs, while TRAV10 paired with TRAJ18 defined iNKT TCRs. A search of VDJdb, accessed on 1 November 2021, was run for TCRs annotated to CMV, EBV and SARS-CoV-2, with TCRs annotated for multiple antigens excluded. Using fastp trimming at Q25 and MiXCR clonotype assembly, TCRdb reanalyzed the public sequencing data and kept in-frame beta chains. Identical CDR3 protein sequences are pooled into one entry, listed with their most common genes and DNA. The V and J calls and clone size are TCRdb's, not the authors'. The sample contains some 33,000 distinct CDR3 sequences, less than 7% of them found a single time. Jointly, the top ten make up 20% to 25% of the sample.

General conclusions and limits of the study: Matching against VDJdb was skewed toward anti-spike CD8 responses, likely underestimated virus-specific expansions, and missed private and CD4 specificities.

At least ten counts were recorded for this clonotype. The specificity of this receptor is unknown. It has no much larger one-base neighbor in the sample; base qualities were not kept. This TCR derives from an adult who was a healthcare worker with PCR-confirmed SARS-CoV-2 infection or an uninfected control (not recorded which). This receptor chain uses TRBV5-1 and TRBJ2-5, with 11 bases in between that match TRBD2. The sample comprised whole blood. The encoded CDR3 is CASSIGTSGLETQYF. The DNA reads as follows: TGCGCCAGCAGCATCGGGACTAGCGGTTTGGAGACCCAGTACTTC.